Presented here are 23 T cell receptor beta chains from one specimen sequenced in a study of cytomegalovirus exposure and HLA in healthy donors. PCR amplification relied on 60 Vbeta primers (plus 13 Jbeta primers). Clones were sequenced by immunoSEQ multiplex PCR, and TCRdb holds only the in-frame ones, with some missing. The sample has about 160,000 clones, 80% to 85% seen once. The sample was PBMCs. Receptor source: a male donor in good health and CMV-seropositive.

This sequence joins TRBV5-1 and TRBJ2-6, with D unresolved. Per the germline V gene, CDR1 is SGHRS and CDR2 is YFSETQ. There are 14 residues in the CDR3. V lost 4 bases, J lost 0 bases, and 5 bases lay in between. CDR3 sequence (DNA): TGCGCCAGCAGCCCATTCTCTGGGGCCAACGTCCTGACTTTC. Protein product: CASSPFSGANVLTF. Looking up the rest from reference TRBV5-1 and TRBJ2-6 gives the full variable domain: KAGVTQTPRYLIKTRGQQVTLSCSPISGHRSVSWYQQTPGQGLQFLFEYFSETQRNKGNFPGRFSGRQFSNSRSEMNVSTLELGDSALYLCASSPFSGANVLTFGAGSRLTVL.

The chain uses TRBV27 and TRBJ2-7; 9 positions agree with TRBD1. CDR3 length: 15 amino acids. V dropped 6 bases and J dropped 3; count of bases not matched to a gene: 9. The germline V gene encodes CDR1 MNHEY and CDR2 SMNVEV (reference sequence). CDR3 bases: TGTGCCAGCAGCCCCCGGGACAGGGTGAACTACGAGCAGTACTTC. Translation: CASSPRDRVNYEQYF.

V gene TRBV12-5 combines with J gene TRBJ2-2; TRBD2 agrees at 9 bases. The germline CDR1 and CDR2 sequences are LGHNT and FRNRAP. J lost 4 bases, V lost 3 bases, and 6 bases had no gene match. This CDR3 spans 16 amino acids. CDR3 protein: CASGFLSSGVTGELFF. CDR3 bases: TGTGCTAGTGGTTTTTTGTCTAGCGGGGTCACCGGGGAGCTGTTTTTT.

The gene calls are TRBV6-5 and TRBJ2-2; the match to TRBD1 covers 10 bases. This CDR3 spans 15 amino acids. After removal of 8 bases from V and 6 bases from J, the junction contained 9 bases not matched to a gene. Germline values: CDR1 MNHEY, CDR2 SVGAGI. Written as DNA, the CDR3 is TGTGCCAGCTTTCCTAGACAGGGGGCGGCCGGGGAGCTGTTTTTT. This sequence encodes CASFPRQGAAGELFF.

The chain combines TRBV5-4 with TRBJ2-2; 10 bases match TRBD2. Germline loops: CDR1 SGHNT, CDR2 YYREEE (reference sequence). V dropped 3 bases and J dropped 3; count of bases not matched to a gene: 5. This CDR3 is 16 amino acids long. The CDR3 is CASSSSGRVDTGELFF. CDR3 DNA: TGTGCCAGCAGCTCAAGCGGGAGGGTCGACACCGGGGAGCTGTTTTTT.

This clone was seen a handful of times. This chain uses TRBV4-2 with TRBJ1-4; D remains ambiguous. CDR1 is LGHNA and CDR2 is YNFKEQ in the germline V gene. V was trimmed by 2 bases and J by 8 bases, leaving 12 bases between them. This CDR3 contains 14 residues. Here the CDR3 reads CASSQSGNWEKLFF. DNA for the CDR3: TGTGCCAGCAGCCAATCGGGGAATTGGGAAAAACTGTTTTTT.

Concerning this clone itself: At one end, the junction sequence differs from germline, possibly due to a read error. This same CDR3 is encoded by further DNA sequences in the sample. The chain joins TRBV4-1 to TRBJ1-3; D remains ambiguous. The V gene's germline CDR1 is MGHRA and CDR2 YSYEKL. The length of the CDR3 is 18 residues. CDR3 loop: CASSPGLLRRHSGNTIYF. The CDR3 nucleotides are TGCGCTAGCAGCCCCGGTCTCCTCAGGCGACACTCTGGAAACACCATATATTTT.

This clone came up once. This chain joins TRBV5-8 and TRBJ2-5; TRBD2 matches at 11 bases. This CDR3 is built from 14 residues. V lost 7 bases to trimming and J lost 5 bases; unmatched junction nucleotides: 7. Per the germline V gene, CDR1 is SGHTS and CDR2 is YDEGEE. CDR3 residues: CASGTSGVTETQYF. CDR3 nucleotides: TGTGCCAGCGGGACTAGCGGCGTTACGGAGACCCAGTACTTC.

This chain connects TRBV7-2 to TRBJ1-1; no clear D. Germline V gene data show CDR1 as SGHTA and CDR2 as FQGNSA. V was shortened by 0 bases and J by 2 bases, with 10 bases between the two germline ends. This CDR3 spans 15 amino acids. CDR3 sequence (DNA): TGTGCCAGCAGCTTAGCGGGTACGACAAACACTGAAGCTTTCTTT. Its protein product is CASSLAGTTNTEAFF.

As for this clone: This CDR3 is also generated by other DNA sequences in the sample. The V call is TRBV29-1, the J call TRBJ1-2, with D possibly matching TRBD1 (5 bases). The germline V gene encodes CDR1 SQVTM and CDR2 ANQGSEA. V lost 7 bases and J 4 bases, leaving 10 bases between the germline ends. The CDR3 spans 11 residues. Written as DNA, the CDR3 is TGCAGCGCGCGGGGCCCCTATGGCTACACCTTC. Amino acid sequence: CSARGPYGYTF.

The sample holds one count of this clone. V usage is TRBV4-3 and J usage is TRBJ2-1; 10 bases agree with TRBD2. This CDR3 contains 18 residues. With 1 base clipped from V and 3 bases from J, the junction kept 9 bases outside the gene matches. Germline V lookup: CDR1 LGHNA, CDR2 YSLEER. The CDR3 region has the DNA TGCGCCAGCAGCCAAGCCGAGGTACTAGCGGGGCGCTACAATGAGCAGTTCTTC. Translated, it gives CASSQAEVLAGRYNEQFF.

CDR3 loop: CASSLTSGQNTEAFF. The CDR3 DNA reads as TGTGCCAGCAGCTTAACTTCGGGACAGAACACTGAAGCTTTCTTT. V and J are TRBV7-2 and TRBJ1-1; tentatively, D is TRBD1 (6 bases). The CDR3 extends over 15 amino acids. Germline V gene lookup returns CDR1 SGHTA and CDR2 FQGNSA. The ends were cut back, 2 bases at V and 1 base at J, with 11 bases in the middle.

The chain combines TRBV4-3 with TRBJ2-7; TRBD2 matches 10 bases. Germline V gene data show CDR1 as LGHNA and CDR2 as YSLEER. The CDR3 totals 15 residues. Trimming took 4 bases from V and 7 from J; bases not matched to a gene: 10. Here the CDR3 reads CASSRELAGLGEQYF. The CDR3, as DNA: TGCGCCAGCAGCCGAGAACTAGCGGGATTAGGGGAGCAGTACTTC.

The chain links TRBV5-1 to TRBJ1-5, with D possibly matching TRBD1 (5 bases). The germline V gene encodes CDR1 SGHRS and CDR2 YFSETQ. This CDR3 has 15 amino acids. V lost 4 bases to trimming and J lost 6 bases, with 17 bases between them. Written as DNA, the CDR3 is TGCGCCAGCAGCCCCCTTCCTGGGGGAGGTCAGCCCCAGCATTTT. Protein product: CASSPLPGGGQPQHF. The full variable domain, rest sourced from reference TRBV5-1 and TRBJ1-5, is KAGVTQTPRYLIKTRGQQVTLSCSPISGHRSVSWYQQTPGQGLQFLFEYFSETQRNKGNFPGRFSGRQFSNSRSEMNVSTLELGDSALYLCASSPLPGGGQPQHFGDGTRLSIL.

A note on this clone: The same CDR3 can be traced to other DNA sequences in this sample. The V and J genes are TRBV7-2 and TRBJ1-6, with TRBD1 matching over 8 bases. Germline CDR1 and CDR2: SGHTA and FQGNSA. CDR3 length: 15 amino acids. J was trimmed by 7 bases and V by 4 bases; bases with no gene match: 6. For the CDR3, the DNA is TGTGCCAGCAGCTACGGACAGGGAGGCAATTCACCCCTCCACTTT. Encoded protein: CASSYGQGGNSPLHF.

In its sample, this clone was seen once. The gene calls are TRBV5-1 and TRBJ2-1; TRBD1 is a possible D gene (5 bases). Deletions cut 3 bases from V and 4 bases from J, with 8 bases between. The CDR3 length is 13 residues. The germline CDR1 and CDR2 sequences are SGHRS and YFSETQ. As DNA, the CDR3 is TGCGCCAGCAGCTATGACAGTTACAATGAGCAGTTCTTC. It yields the protein CASSYDSYNEQFF.

This clone was detected once. The V gene is TRBV6-5, the J gene TRBJ1-3, with D perhaps matching TRBD1 (6 bases). Germline V CDR1 and CDR2: MNHEY, SVGAGI. Trimming took off 6 bases at V and 3 bases at J, with 9 bases between the two ends. This CDR3 comprises 13 residues. CDR3 coding DNA: TGTGCCAGCAGAGGACAGATTGGAAACACCATATATTTT. Its protein product is CASRGQIGNTIYF.

Notes on this clone: Relative to the germline gene, one junction end is altered; a read error may explain this. The V and J genes are TRBV5-4 and TRBJ2-4; 7 bases align to TRBD1. From germline, CDR1 is SGHNT and CDR2 YYREEE (reference sequence). The CDR3 sequence is 12 residues long. CDR3 nucleotides: TGTGCCAGCAGCTCGAAGGAGACAGGGATGAACTTC. It encodes CASSSKETGMNF.

Here the CDR3 reads CASSLAGTYEQYF. In DNA form, the CDR3 reads TGTGCCAGCAGTTTGGCGGGTACCTACGAGCAGTACTTC. J is TRBJ2-7 and V is TRBV27, with D maybe TRBD2 (5 bases). Germline V gene sequence: CDR1 MNHEY, CDR2 SMNVEV (reference sequence). The CDR3 has 13 residues. Deletions cut 3 bases from V and 2 bases from J, with 8 bases between.

The V gene is TRBV11-3, the J gene TRBJ2-1; 10 nucleotides line up with TRBD2. The CDR3 is made up of 19 amino acids. Germline V CDR1 and CDR2: SGHNT, YENEEA. V shed 0 bases, J shed 0 bases, and the junction held 8 bases outside the gene matches. The chain's CDR3 is CASSLDARAGGSSYNEQFF. The CDR3 DNA reads TGTGCCAGCAGCTTAGATGCTCGAGCGGGAGGGAGCTCCTACAATGAGCAGTTCTTC. The entire variable domain, with the rest obtained from reference TRBV11-3 and TRBJ2-1, is as follows: EAGVVQSPRYKIIEKKQPVAFWCNPISGHNTLYWYLQNLGQGPELLIRYENEEAVDDSQLPKDRFSAERLKGVDSTLKIQPAELGDSAVYLCASSLDARAGGSSYNEQFFGPGTRLTVL.

The chain carries TRBV5-4 and TRBJ1-1; D gene unclear. CDR3 length: 14 amino acids. V was trimmed by 0 bases and J by 2 bases, leaving 8 bases between them. Per the germline V gene, CDR1 is SGHNT and CDR2 is YYREEE (reference sequence). The CDR3 here is CASSLDSRNTEAFF. The CDR3 DNA reads TGTGCCAGCAGCTTGGACAGCCGAAACACTGAAGCTTTCTTT.

On this clone: This sample includes further DNA sequences coding for the same CDR3. This chain joins TRBV5-1 and TRBJ1-1; perhaps TRBD1 as D (5 bases). V shed 0 bases and J shed 0 bases, with 9 bases lying between them. Germline V gene lookup returns CDR1 SGHRS and CDR2 YFSETQ. The CDR3 length is 15 residues. The CDR3 DNA reads TGCGCCAGCAGCTTGGCAGGGTCCCTGAACACTGAAGCTTTCTTT. Translated, it gives CASSLAGSLNTEAFF.

CDR3 in DNA: TGTGCCAGCAGCTTAGAACCCGGCGAGCAGTACTTC. This gives the protein CASSLEPGEQYF. The rearrangement joins TRBV7-6 to TRBJ2-7; D ambiguous. V gave up 1 base and J gave up 6 bases, with 7 bases separating them. CDR3 size: 12 residues. CDR1 is SGHVS and CDR2 is FNYEAQ in the germline V gene.